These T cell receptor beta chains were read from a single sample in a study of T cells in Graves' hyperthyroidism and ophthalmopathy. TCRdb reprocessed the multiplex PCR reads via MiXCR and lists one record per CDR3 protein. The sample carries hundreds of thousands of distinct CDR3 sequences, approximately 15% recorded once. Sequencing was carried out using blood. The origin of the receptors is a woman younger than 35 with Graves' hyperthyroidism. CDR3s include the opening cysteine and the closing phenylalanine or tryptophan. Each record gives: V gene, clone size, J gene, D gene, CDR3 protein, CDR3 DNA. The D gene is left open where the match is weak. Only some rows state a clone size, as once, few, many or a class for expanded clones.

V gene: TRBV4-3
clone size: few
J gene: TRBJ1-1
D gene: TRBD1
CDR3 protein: CASSQGTGMNTEAFF
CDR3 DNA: TGCGCCAGCAGCCAAGGGACAGGCATGAACACTGAAGCTTTCTTT

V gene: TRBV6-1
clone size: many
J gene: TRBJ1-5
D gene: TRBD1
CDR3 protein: CASSNGQGRSQPQHF
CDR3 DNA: TGTGCCAGCAGTAATGGACAGGGCCGGAGTCAGCCCCAGCATTTT

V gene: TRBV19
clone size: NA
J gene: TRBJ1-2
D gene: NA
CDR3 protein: CASSSPGLANYGYTF
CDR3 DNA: TGTGCCAGTAGTTCTCCGGGCCTAGCTAACTATGGCTACACCTTC

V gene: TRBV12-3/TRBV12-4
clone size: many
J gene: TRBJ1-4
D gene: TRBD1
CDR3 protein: CASSLTGQRNEKLFF
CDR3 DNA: TGTGCCAGCAGTTTAACGGGACAGAGAAATGAAAAACTGTTTTTT

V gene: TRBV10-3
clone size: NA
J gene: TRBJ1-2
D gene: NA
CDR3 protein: CAISEVRDDGYGYTF
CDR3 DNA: TGTGCCATCAGTGAGGTCAGGGATGATGGCTATGGCTACACCTTC

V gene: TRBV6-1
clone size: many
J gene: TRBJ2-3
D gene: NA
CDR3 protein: CASSDGQGPDTQYF
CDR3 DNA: TGTGCCAGCAGTGATGGCCAGGGGCCAGATACGCAGTATTTT

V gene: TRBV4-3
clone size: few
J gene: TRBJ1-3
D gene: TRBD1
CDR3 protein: CASSQDARDRRNTIYF
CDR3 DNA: TGCGCCAGCAGCCAAGATGCGCGGGACAGGCGAAACACCATATATTTT

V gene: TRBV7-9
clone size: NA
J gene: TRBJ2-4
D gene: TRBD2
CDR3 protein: CASSLGTARESKNIQYF
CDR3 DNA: TGTGCCAGCAGCTTAGGCACCGCGCGGGAGAGCAAAAACATTCAGTACTTC

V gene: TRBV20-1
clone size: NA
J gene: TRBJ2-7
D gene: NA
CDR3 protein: CSARDQTYEQYF
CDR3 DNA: TGCAGTGCTAGAGATCAAACCTACGAGCAGTACTTC

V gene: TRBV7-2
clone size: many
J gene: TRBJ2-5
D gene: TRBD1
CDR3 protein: CASSPRQGWETQYF
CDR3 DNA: TGTGCCAGCAGCCCACGACAGGGCTGGGAGACCCAGTACTTC

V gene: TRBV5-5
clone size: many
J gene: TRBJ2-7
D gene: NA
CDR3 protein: CASSLGDGSYEQYF
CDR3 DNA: TGTGCCAGCAGCTTGGGGGACGGCTCCTACGAGCAGTACTTC

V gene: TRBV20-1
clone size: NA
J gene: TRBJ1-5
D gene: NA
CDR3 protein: CSLGRGNQPQHF
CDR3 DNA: TGCAGCCTGGGCAGGGGCAATCAGCCCCAGCATTTT

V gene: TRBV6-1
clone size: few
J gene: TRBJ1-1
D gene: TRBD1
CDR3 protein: CASNTWTGRTEAFF
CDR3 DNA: TGTGCCAGCAATACCTGGACAGGGCGAACTGAAGCTTTCTTT

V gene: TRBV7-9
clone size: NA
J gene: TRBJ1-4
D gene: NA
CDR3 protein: CASSLGNRVPTNEKPFF
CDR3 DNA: TGTGCCAGCAGCTTAGGGAACAGGGTTCCAACTAATGAAAAACCGTTTTTT

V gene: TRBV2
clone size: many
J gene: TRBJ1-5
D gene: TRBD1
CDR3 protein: CASQPNRGSNQPQHF
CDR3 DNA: TGTGCCAGCCAGCCCAACAGGGGTAGCAATCAGCCCCAGCATTTT

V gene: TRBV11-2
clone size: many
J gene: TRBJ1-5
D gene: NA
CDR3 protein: CASGYGQGQPQHF
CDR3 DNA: TGTGCCAGCGGATACGGGCAGGGGCAGCCCCAGCATTTT

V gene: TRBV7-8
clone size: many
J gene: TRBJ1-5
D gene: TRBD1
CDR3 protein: CASTLTTGNNQPQHF
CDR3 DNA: TGTGCCAGCACCCTGACGACAGGGAACAATCAGCCCCAGCATTTT

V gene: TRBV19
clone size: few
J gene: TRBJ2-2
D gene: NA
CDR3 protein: CASSWAEANTGELFF
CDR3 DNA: TGTGCCAGTAGTTGGGCCGAGGCGAACACCGGGGAGCTGTTTTTT

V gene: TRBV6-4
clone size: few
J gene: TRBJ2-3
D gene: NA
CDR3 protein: CASSGEDSTDTQYF
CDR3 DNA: TGTGCCAGCAGTGGTGAGGACAGCACAGATACGCAGTATTTT

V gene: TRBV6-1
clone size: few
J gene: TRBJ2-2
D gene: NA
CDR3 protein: CASTPRAGSRYSNTGELFF
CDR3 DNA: TGTGCCAGCACTCCTAGGGCAGGGTCGAGGTATTCGAACACCGGGGAGCTGTTTTTT

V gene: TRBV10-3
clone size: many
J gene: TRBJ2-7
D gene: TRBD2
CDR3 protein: CAISESSGDYEQYF
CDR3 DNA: TGTGCCATCAGTGAGTCTAGCGGGGACTACGAGCAGTACTTC

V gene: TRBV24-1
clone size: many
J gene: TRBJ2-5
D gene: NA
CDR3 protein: CATEPSEGETQYF
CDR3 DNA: TGTGCCACCGAACCGTCCGAGGGAGAGACCCAGTACTTC

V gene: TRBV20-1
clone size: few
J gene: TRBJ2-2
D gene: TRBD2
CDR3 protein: CSAASGSRTGELFF
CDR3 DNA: TGCAGTGCCGCCAGCGGGAGCCGGACCGGGGAGCTGTTTTTT

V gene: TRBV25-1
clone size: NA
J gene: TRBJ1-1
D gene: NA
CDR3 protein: CASSWDGENTEAFF
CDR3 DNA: TGTGCCAGCAGCTGGGACGGGGAGAACACTGAAGCTTTCTTT

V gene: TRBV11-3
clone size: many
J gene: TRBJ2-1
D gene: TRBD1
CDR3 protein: CASSATGVENEQFF
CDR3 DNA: TGTGCCAGCAGCGCCACAGGGGTGGAGAATGAGCAGTTCTTC

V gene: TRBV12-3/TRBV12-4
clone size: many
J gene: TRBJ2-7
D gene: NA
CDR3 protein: CASSPGYEQYF
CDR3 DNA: TGTGCCAGCAGCCCAGGGTACGAGCAGTACTTC

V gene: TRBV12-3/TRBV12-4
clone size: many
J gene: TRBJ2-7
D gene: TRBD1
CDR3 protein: CASSSDRDRYEQYF
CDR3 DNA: TGTGCCAGCAGTAGCGACAGGGATAGGTACGAGCAGTACTTC

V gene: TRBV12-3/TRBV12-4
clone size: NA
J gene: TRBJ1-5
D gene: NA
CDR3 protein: CASTLGGQPQHF
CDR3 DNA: TGTGCCAGCACCTTGGGGGGCCAGCCCCAGCATTTT

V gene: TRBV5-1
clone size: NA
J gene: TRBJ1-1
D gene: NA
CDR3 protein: CASSKQGAEAFF
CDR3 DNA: TGCGCCAGCTCCAAACAGGGTGCTGAAGCTTTCTTT

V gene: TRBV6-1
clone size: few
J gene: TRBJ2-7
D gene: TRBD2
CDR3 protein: CASSELGREGEQYF
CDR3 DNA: TGTGCCAGCAGTGAACTCGGCAGGGAGGGCGAGCAGTACTTC

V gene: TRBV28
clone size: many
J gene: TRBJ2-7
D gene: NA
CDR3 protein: CASRPPGTGTYEQYF
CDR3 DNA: TGTGCCAGCAGACCACCGGGGACGGGTACCTACGAGCAGTACTTC

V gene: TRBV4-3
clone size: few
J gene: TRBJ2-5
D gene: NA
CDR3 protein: CASSPYRGGVIETQYF
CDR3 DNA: TGCGCCAGCAGCCCTTACAGGGGGGGTGTAATAGAGACCCAGTACTTC

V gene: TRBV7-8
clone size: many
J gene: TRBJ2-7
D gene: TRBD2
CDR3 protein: CASSLPPGGGYYEQYF
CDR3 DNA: TGTGCCAGCAGCTTACCCCCGGGCGGGGGGTACTACGAGCAGTACTTC

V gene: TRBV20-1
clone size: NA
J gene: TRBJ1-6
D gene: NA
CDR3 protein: CSGRPQNNVPLHF
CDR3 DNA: TGCAGTGGCAGGCCCCAAAACAATGTTCCCCTCCACTTT

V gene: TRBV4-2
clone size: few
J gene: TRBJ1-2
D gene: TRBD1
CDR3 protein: CASSGQSYGYTF
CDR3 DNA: TGTGCCAGCTCGGGACAGAGCTATGGCTACACCTTC

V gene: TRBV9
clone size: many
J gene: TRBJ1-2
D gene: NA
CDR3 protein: CASSGGANYGYTF
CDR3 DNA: TGTGCCAGCAGCGGGGGAGCTAACTATGGCTACACCTTC

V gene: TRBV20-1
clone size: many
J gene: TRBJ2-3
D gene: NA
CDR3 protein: CSARWRSTDTQYF
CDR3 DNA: TGCAGTGCTAGGTGGCGGAGCACAGATACGCAGTATTTT

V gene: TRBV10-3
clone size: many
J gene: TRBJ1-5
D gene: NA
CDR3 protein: CATSPPSTGPQPQHF
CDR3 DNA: TGTGCCACCTCCCCACCAAGTACAGGGCCTCAGCCCCAGCATTTT

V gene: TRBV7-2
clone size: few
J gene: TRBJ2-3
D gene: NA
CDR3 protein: CASSLAQGYTDTQYF
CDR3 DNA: TGTGCCAGCAGCTTAGCTCAGGGATACACAGATACGCAGTATTTT

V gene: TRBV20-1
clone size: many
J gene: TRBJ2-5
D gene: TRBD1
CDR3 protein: CSARMRQGSKETQYF
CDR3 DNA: TGCAGTGCTAGGATGCGACAGGGGTCGAAAGAGACCCAGTACTTC

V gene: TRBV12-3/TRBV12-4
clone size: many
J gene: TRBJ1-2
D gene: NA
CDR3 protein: CASSPGGYTF
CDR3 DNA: TGTGCCAGCAGTCCCGGTGGCTACACCTTC

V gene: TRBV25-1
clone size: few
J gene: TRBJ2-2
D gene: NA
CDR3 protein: CASSEYQGGDTGELFF
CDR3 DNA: TGTGCCAGCAGTGAATATCAGGGGGGGGACACCGGGGAGCTGTTTTTT

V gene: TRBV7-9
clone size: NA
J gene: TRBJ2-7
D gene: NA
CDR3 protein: CASSLARREEQYF
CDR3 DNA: TGTGCCAGCAGCTTAGCGCGCCGGGAGGAGCAGTACTTC

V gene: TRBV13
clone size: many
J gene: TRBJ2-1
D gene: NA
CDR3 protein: CASSASFHEQFF
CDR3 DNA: TGTGCCAGCAGCGCTAGTTTTCATGAGCAGTTCTTC